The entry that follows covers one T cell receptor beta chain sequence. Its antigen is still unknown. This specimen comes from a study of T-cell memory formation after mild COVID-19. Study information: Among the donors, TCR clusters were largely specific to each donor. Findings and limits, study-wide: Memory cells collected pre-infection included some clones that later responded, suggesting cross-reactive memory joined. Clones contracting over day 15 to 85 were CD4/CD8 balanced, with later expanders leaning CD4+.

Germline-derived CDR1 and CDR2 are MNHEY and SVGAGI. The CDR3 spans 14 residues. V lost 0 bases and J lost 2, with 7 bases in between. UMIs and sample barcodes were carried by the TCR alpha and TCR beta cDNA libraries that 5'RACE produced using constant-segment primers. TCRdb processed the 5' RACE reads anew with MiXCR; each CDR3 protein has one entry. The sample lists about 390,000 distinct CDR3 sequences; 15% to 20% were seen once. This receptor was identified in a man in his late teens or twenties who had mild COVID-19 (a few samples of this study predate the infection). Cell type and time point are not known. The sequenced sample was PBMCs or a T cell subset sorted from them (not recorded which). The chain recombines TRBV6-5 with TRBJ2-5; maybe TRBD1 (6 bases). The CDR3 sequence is CASSYSDRQETQYF. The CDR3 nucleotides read TGTGCCAGCAGTTACTCGGACAGACAAGAGACCCAGTACTTC.